The 28 T cell receptor beta chains listed next were all sequenced from one sample in a study of blood T cell repertoires in COVID-19. The protocol was immunoSEQ multiplex PCR, while the TCRdb copy is restricted to in-frame clones and leaves out a portion. The repertoire includes roughly 670,000 clones, 75% to 90% of them detected once, and over 0.2% sits in the top ten. Sequenced material: peripheral blood. These TCRs come from a woman aged 18-29 years with acute or convalescent COVID-19.

This clone was found once. The chain is built from TRBV9 and TRBJ2-3; possibly TRBD2 for D (6 bases). The V gene's germline CDR1 is SGDLS and CDR2 YYNGEE. CDR3 size: 15 residues. Trimming took off 4 bases at V and 6 bases at J, with 18 bases between the two ends. The CDR3 sequence: CASSPVGGTGDTQYF. CDR3 in DNA: TGTGCCAGCAGCCCGGTCGGAGGGACGGGCGATACGCAGTATTTT.

The chain carries TRBV6-5 and TRBJ1-5; maybe TRBD1 (5 bases). Germline V gene data show CDR1 as MNHEY and CDR2 as SVGAGI. The CDR3 covers 12 residues. Trimming removed 6 bases from V and 5 bases from J, with 8 bases in between. The CDR3 spells CASSLGDQPQHF. CDR3 bases: TGTGCCAGCAGCCTAGGGGATCAGCCCCAGCATTTT.

This chain links TRBV4-1 with TRBJ2-7; D is perhaps TRBD1 (5 bases). The CDR3 runs 15 residues. CDR1 is MGHRA and CDR2 is YSYEKL in the germline V gene. Trimming left V 0 bases short and J 0 bases short, with 9 bases between. The CDR3 region has the DNA TGCGCCAGCAGCCAAGAAACCGGACACTCCTACGAGCAGTACTTC. Residues: CASSQETGHSYEQYF.

This chain uses TRBV19 with TRBJ2-7; D remains ambiguous. The CDR3 totals 15 residues. With 1 base removed from V and 4 bases from J, the gap between germline ends came to 14 bases. Germline-derived CDR1 and CDR2 are LNHDA and SQIVND (reference sequence). The CDR3: CASSIALGGGYEQYF. CDR3 DNA sequence: TGTGCCAGTAGTATAGCGCTAGGCGGCGGATACGAGCAGTACTTC. Filled out from reference TRBV19 and TRBJ2-7, the complete variable domain reads DGGITQSPKYLFRKEGQNVTLSCEQNLNHDAMYWYRQDPGQGLRLIYYSQIVNDFQKGDIAEGYSVSREKKESFPLTVTSAQKNPTAFYLCASSIALGGGYEQYFGPGTRLTVT.

The V and J genes are TRBV2 and TRBJ1-6; no clear D. Trimming took 4 bases from V and 8 from J, leaving 9 bases between them. This CDR3 is 13 amino acids long. The germline CDR1 and CDR2 sequences are SNHLY and FYNNEI. DNA for the CDR3: TGTGCCAGCAGTGGTGGCTCCTATTCACCCCTCCACTTT. Translation gives CASSGGSYSPLHF.

This sequence joins TRBV5-1 and TRBJ1-4; D ambiguous. This CDR3 has 15 amino acids. V was clipped by 7 bases and J by 4 bases, with 17 bases between them. Germline lookup yields CDR1 SGHRS and CDR2 YFSETQ. CDR3 amino acids: CASSRSSDYNEKLFF. In nucleotides, the CDR3 is TGCGCCAGCTCCCGTAGTAGCGACTATAATGAAAAACTGTTTTTT.

The chain recombines TRBV11-2 with TRBJ1-2; D remains ambiguous. Trimming left V 0 bases short and J 7 bases short, with 6 bases between. Looked up from germline, CDR1 is SGHAT and CDR2 is FQNNGV. The length of the CDR3 is 12 residues. CDR3 in amino acids: CASSLDTSGYTF. CDR3 nucleotides: TGTGCCAGCAGCTTAGATACAAGTGGCTACACCTTC. The entire variable domain, with the rest obtained from reference TRBV11-2 and TRBJ1-2, is as follows: EAGVAQSPRYKIIEKRQSVAFWCNPISGHATLYWYQQILGQGPKLLIQFQNNGVVDDSQLPKDRFSAERLKGVDSTLKIQPAKLEDSAVYLCASSLDTSGYTFGSGTRLTVV.

The rearrangement joins TRBV18 to TRBJ1-2; D might be TRBD1 (6 bases). The V gene's germline CDR1 is KGHSH and CDR2 LQKENI. This CDR3 contains 13 residues. V was clipped by 2 bases and J by 5 bases, with 9 bases between them. In DNA form, the CDR3 reads TGTGCCAGCTCACCAGGGGGCTTATATGGCTACACCTTC. Protein product: CASSPGGLYGYTF.

This sequence joins TRBV5-6 and TRBJ2-1; 11 nucleotides agree with TRBD2. The ends lost 2 bases at V and 1 base at J; junction bases unmatched: 8. Germline V CDR1 and CDR2: SGHDT, YYEEEE. The CDR3 has 18 amino acids. The CDR3 region is CASSFGLAGGGSYNEQFF. CDR3 in DNA: TGTGCCAGCAGCTTCGGTCTAGCGGGGGGCGGGTCCTACAATGAGCAGTTCTTC.

For the CDR3, the DNA is TGTGCCACCAGTGACAGACAGGGTGGGACAGGGGAGCTGTTTTTT. This sequence encodes CATSDRQGGTGELFF. This chain uses TRBV24-1 with TRBJ2-2; 7 bases align to TRBD1. The junction had 9 bases not matched to a gene; V was cut back by 4 bases and J by 8 bases. The germline CDR1 and CDR2 sequences are KGHDR and SFDVKD. The CDR3 has 15 amino acids.

The J gene is TRBJ2-1, the V gene TRBV6-5, with TRBD1 matching 10 bases. The CDR3 runs to 14 residues. Germline trimming cut 8 bases from V and 7 bases from J; bases unmatched to any gene: 8. Germline CDR1 is MNHEY and CDR2 is SVGAGI. The CDR3 reads CASRRDRGQNEQFF. CDR3 DNA: TGTGCCAGCCGTCGTGACAGGGGGCAGAATGAGCAGTTCTTC.

V usage is TRBV5-5 and J usage is TRBJ2-7; possibly TRBD1 for D (5 bases). Trimming stripped 3 bases from V and 6 bases from J, with 10 bases between. This CDR3 is built from 12 residues. From germline, CDR1 is SGHKS and CDR2 YYEKEE (reference sequence). The CDR3 loop is CASSSGLGEQYF. The CDR3 nucleotides are TGTGCCAGCAGCTCAGGGCTTGGCGAGCAGTACTTC.

This rearrangement joins TRBV4-3 to TRBJ1-1; TRBD1 is a possible D gene (5 bases). V lost 3 bases and J 3 bases, leaving 20 bases between the germline ends. Germline loops: CDR1 LGHNA, CDR2 YSLEER. CDR3 length equals 17 residues. The CDR3 DNA follows: TGCGCCAGCAGCCACTTAAATCAGGGCGGCGTCGACACTGAAGCTTTCTTT. Its translation is CASSHLNQGGVDTEAFF.

This clone was recorded only once. The chain joins TRBV6-5 to TRBJ1-2, with TRBD1 matching over 8 bases. The germline gives CDR1 MNHEY, CDR2 SVGAGI. The CDR3 covers 11 residues. The junction had 7 bases not matched to a gene; V was cut back by 6 bases and J by 13 bases. This CDR3 reads CASRGRQGSTF. The CDR3 coding sequence is TGTGCCAGCAGGGGCAGACAGGGGTCCACCTTC.

The chain is built from TRBV3-1 (or the pseudogene TRBV3-2) and TRBJ2-6; no definite D call. The CDR3 loop spans 17 amino acids. Germline V CDR1 and CDR2: LGHDT, YNNKEL (reference sequence). V shed 3 bases and J shed 0 bases, with 12 bases lying between them. The CDR3 sequence: CASSHPTSPSGANVLTF. The CDR3 DNA reads TGTGCCAGCAGCCACCCGACTTCCCCCTCTGGGGCCAACGTCCTGACTTTC.

The chain recombines TRBV12-5 with TRBJ1-1; 7 nucleotides agree with TRBD1. The ends lost 1 base at V and 2 bases at J; junction bases unmatched: 10. The germline V gene encodes CDR1 LGHNT and CDR2 FRNRAP. The CDR3 runs 17 residues. The CDR3 DNA reads TGTGCTAGTGGTTTGGCAAATAAGGGACAGATTAACACTGAAGCTTTCTTT. Amino acids: CASGLANKGQINTEAFF. Supplemented by reference TRBV12-5 and TRBJ1-1, the full variable domain reads DARVTQTPRHKVTEMGQEVTMRCQPILGHNTVFWYRQTMMQGLELLAYFRNRAPLDDSGMPKDRFSAEMPDATLATLKIQPSEPRDSAVYFCASGLANKGQINTEAFFGQGTRLTVV.

In its sample, this clone was seen once. The chain joins TRBV11-3 to TRBJ1-1; D might be TRBD1 (6 bases). Deletions cut 6 bases from V and 1 base from J, with 9 bases between. Per the germline V gene, CDR1 is SGHNT and CDR2 is YENEEA. CDR3 length: 13 residues. CDR3 in DNA: TGTGCCAGCAGACTAGGGGGGAACACTGAAGCTTTCTTT. It specifies CASRLGGNTEAFF.

This sequence joins TRBV10-3 and TRBJ1-1; possible D gene TRBD1, 5 bases. Germline V CDR1 and CDR2: ENHRY, SYGVKD. V lost 7 bases, J lost 4 bases, and 16 bases lay in between. This CDR3 comprises 14 residues. CDR3 sequence reads: CAITTAGGRTEAFF. The CDR3 coding sequence is TGTGCCATCACCACGGCGGGGGGTCGCACTGAAGCTTTCTTT.

The V call is TRBV9, the J call TRBJ1-2; 7 nucleotides agree with TRBD1. This CDR3 has 13 residues. Germline V gene lookup returns CDR1 SGDLS and CDR2 YYNGEE. With 0 bases clipped from V and 10 bases from J, the junction kept 6 bases outside the gene matches. CDR3 residues: CASSVAGRGTYTF. The CDR3 DNA sequence: TGTGCCAGCAGCGTAGCGGGCAGGGGGACCTACACCTTC.

The chain employs TRBV5-4 and TRBJ1-2; the D gene is possibly TRBD1 (5 bases). Germline V gives CDR1 SGHNT, CDR2 YYREEE (reference sequence). CDR3 size: 14 residues. V lost 4 bases and J lost 5, with 15 bases in between. The CDR3 nucleotides are TGTGCCAGCAGCACTGGACACTTGTCTTATGGCTACACCTTC. Amino acids: CASSTGHLSYGYTF.

This sequence joins TRBV25-1 and TRBJ1-1, with 10 bases fitting TRBD1. Germline V gives CDR1 MGHDK, CDR2 SYGVNS. CDR3 size: 15 residues. Trimming removed 4 bases from V and 3 bases from J; junction bases left unmatched: 5. In DNA, the CDR3 is TGTGCCAGCAGTGGGACAGGGGGGGTGGACACTGAAGCTTTCTTT. The encoded protein is CASSGTGGVDTEAFF. The whole variable domain, filled in from reference TRBV25-1 and TRBJ1-1, reads EADIYQTPRYLVIGTGKKITLECSQTMGHDKMYWYQQDPGMELHLIHYSYGVNSTEKGDLSSESTVSRIRTEHFPLTLESARPSHTSQYLCASSGTGGVDTEAFFGQGTRLTVV.

The chain carries TRBV5-1 and TRBJ2-7; 7 nucleotides line up with TRBD1. The CDR3 is made up of 18 amino acids. The V gene end was trimmed by 0 bases and the J gene end by 5 bases; junction bases not matched to a gene: 17. Germline V gene lookup returns CDR1 SGHRS and CDR2 YFSETQ. DNA of the CDR3: TGCGCCAGCAGCTTGGCGCCCATTTGGACAGGTGAACGAGACGAGCAGTACTTC. Its protein is CASSLAPIWTGERDEQYF.

V gene TRBV27 combines with J gene TRBJ2-2, with TRBD1 as a possible D gene (6 bases). The CDR3 runs to 16 residues. The V and J ends lost 1 base and 4 bases respectively, with 13 bases between them. Germline CDR1 is MNHEY and CDR2 is SMNVEV (reference sequence). The CDR3 loop reads CASSLFNRVGTGELFF. DNA for the CDR3: TGTGCCAGCAGTTTATTCAACAGGGTTGGCACCGGGGAGCTGTTTTTT.

V and J are TRBV7-2 and TRBJ2-1; tentatively, D is TRBD1 (5 bases). The germline V gene encodes CDR1 SGHTA and CDR2 FQGNSA. The CDR3 is made up of 14 amino acids. Deletions cut 1 base from V and 7 bases from J, with 11 bases between. CDR3 amino acids: CASSLGGSGNEQFF. The CDR3 DNA follows: TGTGCCAGCAGCTTAGGGGGCTCTGGGAATGAGCAGTTCTTC.

This sequence joins TRBV25-1 and TRBJ2-7; 7 bases match TRBD1. Germline V gene lookup returns CDR1 MGHDK and CDR2 SYGVNS. This CDR3 is built from 14 residues. J gave up 3 bases and V 3 bases, and 5 bases lay outside the gene matches. In DNA, the CDR3 is TGTGCCAGCAGTGATCTTGGGACAGACTACGAGCAGTACTTC. This sequence encodes CASSDLGTDYEQYF.

The chain uses TRBV29-1 and TRBJ1-3; a possible D gene is TRBD1 (6 bases). The germline CDR1 and CDR2 sequences are SQVTM and ANQGSEA. With 4 bases removed from V and 2 bases from J, the gap between germline ends came to 9 bases. CDR3 length: 13 amino acids. CDR3 sequence (DNA): TGCAGCGTTGGGGCAGGGGCTGGAAACACCATATATTTT. It is translated as CSVGAGAGNTIYF.

This clone was observed a handful of times. The chain employs TRBV12-3 or TRBV12-4 and TRBJ1-1, with D tentatively TRBD1 (5 bases). V lost 8 bases, J lost 4 bases, and 11 bases lay in between. The CDR3 consists of 12 residues. This CDR3 is CASLRTPTEAFF. CDR3 in DNA: TGTGCCAGCCTTAGGACACCCACTGAAGCTTTCTTT.

The chain combines TRBV5-1 with TRBJ2-7, with 8 bases that match TRBD2. CDR3 length: 16 amino acids. The junction had 10 bases not matched to a gene; V was cut back by 5 bases and J by 0 bases. Germline V CDR1 and CDR2: SGHRS, YFSETQ. CDR3: CASRPPAGVNSYEQYF. DNA for the CDR3: TGCGCCAGCAGGCCCCCAGCGGGGGTAAACTCCTACGAGCAGTACTTC.